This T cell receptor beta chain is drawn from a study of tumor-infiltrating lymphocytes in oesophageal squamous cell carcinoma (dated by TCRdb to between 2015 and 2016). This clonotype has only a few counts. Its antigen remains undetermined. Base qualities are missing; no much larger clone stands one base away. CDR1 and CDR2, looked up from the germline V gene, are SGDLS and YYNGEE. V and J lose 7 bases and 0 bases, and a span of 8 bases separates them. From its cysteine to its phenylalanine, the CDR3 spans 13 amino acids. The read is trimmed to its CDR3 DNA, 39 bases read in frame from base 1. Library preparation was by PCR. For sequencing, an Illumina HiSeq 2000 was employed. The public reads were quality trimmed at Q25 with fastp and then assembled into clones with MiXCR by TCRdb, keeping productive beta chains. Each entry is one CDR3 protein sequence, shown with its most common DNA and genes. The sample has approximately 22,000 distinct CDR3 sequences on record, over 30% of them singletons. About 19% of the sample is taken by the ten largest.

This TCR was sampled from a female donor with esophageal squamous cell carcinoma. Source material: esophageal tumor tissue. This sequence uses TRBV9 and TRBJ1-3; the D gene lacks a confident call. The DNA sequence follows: TGTGCCAGCGGACGGGACTCTGGAAACACCATATATTTT. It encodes CASGRDSGNTIYF. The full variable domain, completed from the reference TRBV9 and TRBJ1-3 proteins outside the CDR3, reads DSGVTQTPKHLITATGQRVTLRCSPRSGDLSVYWYQQSLDQGLQFLIQYYNGEERAKGNILERFSAQQFPDLHSELNLSSLELGDSALYFCASGRDSGNTIYFGEGSWLTVV.